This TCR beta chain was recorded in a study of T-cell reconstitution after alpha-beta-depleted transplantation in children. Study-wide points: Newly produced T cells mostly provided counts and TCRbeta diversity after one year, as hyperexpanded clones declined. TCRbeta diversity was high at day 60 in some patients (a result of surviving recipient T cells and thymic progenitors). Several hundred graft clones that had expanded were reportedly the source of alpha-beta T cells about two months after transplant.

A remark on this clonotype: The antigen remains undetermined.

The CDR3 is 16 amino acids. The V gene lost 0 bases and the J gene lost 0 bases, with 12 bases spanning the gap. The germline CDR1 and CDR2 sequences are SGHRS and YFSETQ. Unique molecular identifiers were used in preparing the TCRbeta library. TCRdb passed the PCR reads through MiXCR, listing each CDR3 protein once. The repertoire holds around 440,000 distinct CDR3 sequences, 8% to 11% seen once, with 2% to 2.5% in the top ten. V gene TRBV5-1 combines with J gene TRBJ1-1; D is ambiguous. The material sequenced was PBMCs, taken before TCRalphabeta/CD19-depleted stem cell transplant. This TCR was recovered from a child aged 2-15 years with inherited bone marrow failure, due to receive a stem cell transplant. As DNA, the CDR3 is TGCGCCAGCAGCTTGGACGTCGGCTTCATGAACACTGAAGCTTTCTTT. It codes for CASSLDVGFMNTEAFF.